Only one count was recorded for the clone carrying this T cell receptor beta chain. Its antigen remains unknown. The sample comes from a study of identical twins. Study-wide findings and caveats: Twin pairs had excess sharing that was weaker in beta out-of-frame sequences.

TCRdb fed the 5' RACE reads into MiXCR, producing one record per CDR3 protein. Of about 500,000 distinct CDR3 sequences in the sample, about 13% are singletons; the top ten hold around 0.98%. V was cut by 1 base and J by 2 bases, with 6 bases left in between. The CDR3 totals 14 residues. CDR1 and CDR2 (germline): DFQATT, SNEGSKA (reference sequence). These same data were also listed under a study on yellow fever vaccine responses in identical twins.

Sample: CD4+ T cells sorted from blood. The source is a woman under 30 in good health. This chain connects TRBV20-1 to TRBJ2-6, with D unclear. CDR3 protein: CSARGEAGANVLTF. The CDR3 DNA is TGCAGTGCTAGAGGAGAAGCTGGGGCCAACGTCCTGACTTTC.